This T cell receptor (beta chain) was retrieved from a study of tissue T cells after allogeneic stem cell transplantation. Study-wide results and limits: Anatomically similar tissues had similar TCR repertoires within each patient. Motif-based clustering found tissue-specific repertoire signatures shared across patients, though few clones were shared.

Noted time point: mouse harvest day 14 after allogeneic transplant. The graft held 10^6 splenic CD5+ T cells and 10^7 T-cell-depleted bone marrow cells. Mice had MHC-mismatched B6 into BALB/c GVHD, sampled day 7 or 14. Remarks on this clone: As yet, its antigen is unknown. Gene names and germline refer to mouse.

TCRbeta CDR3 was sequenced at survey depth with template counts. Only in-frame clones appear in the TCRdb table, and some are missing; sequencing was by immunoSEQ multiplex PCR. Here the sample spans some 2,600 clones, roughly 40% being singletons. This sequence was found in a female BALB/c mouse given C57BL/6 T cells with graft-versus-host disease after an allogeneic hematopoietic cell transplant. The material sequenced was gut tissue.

The sequenced CDR3 bases are TGTGCCAGCAGTCAGGGATCAAACTCCGACTACACC. This translates into CASSQGSNSDYT. The whole CDR3 protein reads CASSQGSNSDYTF. The rearrangement uses TRBV26 and TRBJ1-2, with D unclear. From the germline J gene comes the end of the CDR3, since the read stops 1 residue before it. Trimming stripped 4 bases from V and 0 bases from J, with 6 bases between. CDR1 is KGHPV, CDR2 FQNQEV, per germline (reference sequence). The CDR3 runs to 13 residues.